This entry concerns a single T cell receptor (beta chain). The antigen is unknown. It was with unique molecular identifiers that the TCRbeta library was prepared. TCRdb re-analysed the PCR reads in MiXCR, keeping a single row per CDR3 protein. The profile shows around 450,000 distinct CDR3 sequences, 43% of them singletons. The sample belongs to a study of T-cell reconstitution after alpha-beta-depleted transplantation in children. The study's findings and limits: T-cell counts and diversity at one year following transplant were attributed mainly to newly produced T cells. There were some patients whose high TCRbeta diversity at day 60 came from surviving recipient T cells and thymic progenitors.

Specimen: PBMCs, collected before TCRalphabeta/CD19-depleted stem cell transplant. The receptor was derived from a girl aged 2-10 years with aplastic anemia, due to receive a stem cell transplant.

The CDR3 nucleotides are TGCGCCAGCAGTCCTAACAGGGTTACCGGGGAGCTGTTTTTT. As protein: CASSPNRVTGELFF. The rearrangement uses TRBV10-1 and TRBJ2-2; D possibly corresponds to TRBD1 (6 bases). Germline CDR1 reads WNHNN; CDR2 reads SYGVQD (reference sequence). The CDR3 has 14 amino acids. V was cut by 5 bases and J by 5 bases, with 12 bases left in between.